This is a list of T cell receptor beta chains from one sample in a study of shared clonotypes between healthy human individuals. The repertoire was sequenced with immunoSEQ multiplex PCR; TCRdb's copy has only in-frame clones and lacks some. This sample carries 950,000 to 1,300,000 clones, roughly 80% of them seen once, and the ten largest clones take about 1.5%. The sample was memory CD4+ T cells sorted from blood. The origin of the receptors is a man between 18 and 29 years old in good health. CDR3s leave out the opening cysteine and the closing phenylalanine or tryptophan. The order of the fields is V gene, CDR3 protein.

>TRBV28
ASNRDRGDSPLH
>TRBV2
ASRATGGDGNTIY
>TRBV7-6
ASSFASGRAGETQY
>TRBV5-4
ASSLLTGVRNEAF
>TRBV5-1
ASSLGTGSWGETQY
>TRBV5-1
ASSRDRAGTQY
>TRBV30
AWSRPNEKLF
>TRBV6-5
ASSPTGVSNQPQH
>TRBV6-4
ASSSGPGNTEAF
>TRBV30
AWSVPGLQPQH
>TRBV7-8
ASSRSGIPSFMNTEAF
>TRBV10-1
ASSKKDRDRQF
>TRBV10-1
ASSESRGSSGNTIY
>TRBV19
ASSIDLSYEQY
>TRBV7-8
ASSLAPGIGAGELF
>TRBV7-2
ASRGRHLNTEAF
>TRBV28
ASSSGVWGGEQY
>TRBV15
ATSRGGTTGELF
>TRBV20-1
SANSGETQY
>TRBV6-6
ASKGDSSTGELF
>TRBV5-1
ASSLVPQSSYEQY
>TRBV5-1
ASSLTSSPYNEQF
>TRBV30
AWRGTGGNSPLH
>TRBV27
ASNSGTRGDNEQF
>TRBV29-1
SVRGGETQY